These 29 T cell receptor beta chains came from one sample sequenced in a study of shared clonotypes between healthy human individuals. TCRdb's copy holds only in-frame clones and misses some; the assay was immunoSEQ multiplex PCR. The sample shows 950,000 to 1,100,000 clones, about 75% of them seen only once. Sequencing was carried out using memory CD4+ T cells sorted from blood. Subset here: CD45RA-negative fraction. These receptor sequences come from a man younger than 35 in good health.

The rearrangement links TRBV5-1 to TRBJ2-5; TRBD2 might be the D (5 bases). V lost 6 bases and J 2 bases, leaving 14 bases between the germline ends. The CDR3 is 14 residues long. Per germline, CDR1 SGHRS and CDR2 YFSETQ. The CDR3 region has the DNA TGCGCCAGCACCCCCATTGGAGGTCAAGAGACCCAGTACTTC. Encoded protein: CASTPIGGQETQYF.

V gene TRBV5-8 combines with J gene TRBJ2-7, with D tentatively TRBD1 (6 bases). Germline V gene data show CDR1 as SGHTS and CDR2 as YDEGEE. The CDR3 contains 15 residues. Trimming removed 2 bases at V and 2 bases at J, with 14 bases between. This CDR3 is CASSLPAGVTYEQYF. CDR3 DNA: TGTGCCAGCAGCTTACCGGCAGGGGTCACCTACGAGCAGTACTTC.

This clone was counted a single time. V usage is TRBV7-2 and J usage is TRBJ2-3, with D perhaps TRBD1 (5 bases). Germline CDR1 SGHTA, CDR2 FQGNSA. V was shortened by 2 bases and J by 3 bases, with 9 bases between the two germline ends. There are 14 residues in the CDR3. CDR3: CASSLSPGTDTQYF. CDR3 DNA: TGTGCCAGCAGCTTATCACCAGGGACAGATACGCAGTATTTT. Complete variable domain (other parts from reference TRBV7-2 and TRBJ2-3): GAGVSQSPSNKVTEKGKDVELRCDPISGHTALYWYRQSLGQGLEFLIYFQGNSAPDKSGLPSDRFSAERTGGSVSTLTIQRTQQEDSAVYLCASSLSPGTDTQYFGPGTRLTVL.

A word on this clone: Distinct nucleotide sequences in the sample also encode this CDR3. The chain is built from TRBV19 and TRBJ2-2; no firm D call. The V end lost 5 bases, the J end lost 3 bases, and 4 bases lay between the germline ends. The CDR3 covers 12 residues. Germline V gene sequence: CDR1 LNHDA, CDR2 SQIVND (reference sequence). The CDR3 nucleotides are TGTGCCAGTAGTCTTTACACCGGGGAGCTGTTTTTT. Protein product: CASSLYTGELFF.

The V and J genes are TRBV10-3 and TRBJ1-1; D is uncertain. This CDR3 comprises 11 residues. Trimming removed 5 bases at V and 5 bases at J, with 6 bases between. Germline values: CDR1 ENHRY, CDR2 SYGVKD. CDR3 in DNA: TGTGCCATCAGTAAAGGGACTGAAGCTTTCTTT. This gives the protein CAISKGTEAFF.

This sequence joins TRBV7-2 and TRBJ2-1; 8 nucleotides match TRBD1. V lost 8 bases and J lost 9; bases outside the gene matches: 24. The germline V gene encodes CDR1 SGHTA and CDR2 FQGNSA. CDR3 length: 18 residues. The CDR3 region is CASALTPYPGQVLCEQFF. The CDR3 region has the DNA TGTGCCAGCGCATTAACCCCCTACCCGGGACAGGTCCTCTGTGAGCAGTTCTTC.

This clone showed up just once. The chain couples TRBV7-8 to TRBJ2-1; D is undetermined. The V gene lost 2 bases and the J gene lost 5 bases, with 10 bases spanning the gap. Germline lookup yields CDR1 SGHVS and CDR2 FQNEAQ. The CDR3 totals 14 residues. CDR3 region: CASSLSLYDNEQFF. CDR3 bases: TGTGCCAGCAGCTTATCTCTCTATGACAATGAGCAGTTCTTC.

The chain links TRBV15 to TRBJ2-3; 12 bases map to TRBD1. Germline-derived CDR1 and CDR2 are LNHNV and YYDKDF (reference sequence). The CDR3 totals 16 residues. The ends lost 3 bases at V and 5 bases at J; junction bases unmatched: 6. The CDR3 region is CATSRGDRGLQDTQYF. The DNA of the CDR3 is TGTGCCACCAGCAGGGGGGACAGGGGGCTTCAAGATACGCAGTATTTT.

V is TRBV5-1 and J is TRBJ1-2; D call uncertain. The CDR3 is 12 residues long. Germline CDR1 reads SGHRS; CDR2 reads YFSETQ. V lost 4 bases to trimming and J lost 6 bases, with 10 bases between them. The CDR3 DNA is TGCGCCAGCAGCCGACAATACGATGGCTACACCTTC. Its translation: CASSRQYDGYTF.

V gene TRBV25-1 combines with J gene TRBJ2-7, with 9 bases fitting TRBD2. In germline, CDR1 is MGHDK, CDR2 SYGVNS. V was pared by 0 bases and J by 4 bases, with 1 base of the junction left unmatched. This CDR3 has 14 amino acids. CDR3 region: CASSEYSGGYEQYF. The CDR3 DNA is TGTGCCAGCAGTGAATATAGCGGGGGTTACGAGCAGTACTTC.

This sequence joins TRBV18 and TRBJ1-4; D unclear. Trimming took off 0 bases at V and 7 bases at J, with 9 bases between the two ends. Germline values: CDR1 KGHSH, CDR2 LQKENI. This CDR3 has 14 amino acids. DNA of the CDR3: TGTGCCAGCTCACCACCATCGGTGGGTGAAAAACTGTTTTTT. It yields the protein CASSPPSVGEKLFF.

The V gene is TRBV2, the J gene TRBJ2-3; possible D gene TRBD2, 5 bases. V lost 5 bases and J lost 2, with 20 bases in between. The length of the CDR3 is 17 residues. CDR1 is SNHLY and CDR2 is FYNNEI in the germline V gene. The DNA for the CDR3 is TGTGCCAGCAGTTCGGCGGGTGCTAGCCGGCCCACAGATACGCAGTATTTT. Its translation is CASSSAGASRPTDTQYF.

This sequence joins TRBV11-2 and TRBJ2-1; 13 bases map to TRBD2. This CDR3 is 15 amino acids long. Unmatched junction bases numbered 8, after V lost 7 bases and J lost 8 bases. Germline V gene lookup returns CDR1 SGHAT and CDR2 FQNNGV. Here the CDR3 reads CASTLTSGRSHEQFF. The CDR3 DNA follows: TGTGCCAGCACCCTGACTAGCGGGAGGTCCCATGAGCAGTTCTTC.

The gene calls are TRBV2 and TRBJ2-5, with D unclear. The V end lost 7 bases, the J end lost 3 bases, and 3 bases lay between the germline ends. The CDR3 has 10 residues. The V gene's germline CDR1 is SNHLY and CDR2 FYNNEI. The CDR3 nucleotides are TGTGCCAGCAAGGAAGAGACCCAGTACTTC. Residues: CASKEETQYF.

The J gene is TRBJ1-4, the V gene TRBV15, with D perhaps TRBD1 (6 bases). Germline loops: CDR1 LNHNV, CDR2 YYDKDF (reference sequence). The CDR3 length is 14 residues. V was cut by 8 bases and J by 4 bases, with 14 bases left in between. DNA of the CDR3: TGTGCCACCTCCGGGGGCGGGGGTAATGAAAAACTGTTTTTT. Translation: CATSGGGGNEKLFF. Complete variable domain (other parts from reference TRBV15 and TRBJ1-4): DAMVIQNPRYQVTQFGKPVTLSCSQTLNHNVMYWYQQKSSQAPKLLFHYYDKDFNNEADTPDNFQSRRPNTSFCFLDIRSPGLGDTAMYLCATSGGGGNEKLFFGSGTQLSVL.

The chain links TRBV7-2 to TRBJ2-5; the match to TRBD1 covers 8 bases. Germline V gene data show CDR1 as SGHTA and CDR2 as FQGNSA. The CDR3 covers 14 residues. V shed 3 bases and J 4 bases; nucleotides not matched to a gene: 4. CDR3 protein: CASSFTGGTETQYF. Here the CDR3 DNA reads TGTGCCAGCAGCTTCACAGGGGGGACAGAGACCCAGTACTTC.

This clone has only a few counts. The rearrangement uses TRBV30 and TRBJ1-6, with D perhaps matching TRBD1 (5 bases). The CDR3 covers 13 residues. V lost 1 base and J 8 bases, leaving 9 bases between the germline ends. The V gene's germline CDR1 is GTSNPN and CDR2 SVGIG (reference sequence). The CDR3 reads CAWSGGWDSPLHF. In DNA form, the CDR3 reads TGTGCCTGGAGTGGGGGCTGGGATTCACCCCTCCACTTT. Supplemented by reference TRBV30 and TRBJ1-6, the full variable domain reads SQTIHQWPATLVQPVGSPLSLECTVEGTSNPNLYWYRQAAGRGLQLLFYSVGIGQISSEVPQNLSASRPQDRQFILSSKKLLLSDSGFYLCAWSGGWDSPLHFGNGTRLTVT.

This clone has just a few counts. This sequence joins TRBV7-9 and TRBJ2-2; D is undetermined. Trimming took off 1 base at V and 6 bases at J, with 6 bases between the two ends. The CDR3 contains 13 residues. CDR1 and CDR2 from the germline V gene are SEHNR and FQNEAQ (reference sequence). This CDR3 reads CASSLVGSGELFF. The CDR3 region has the DNA TGTGCCAGCAGCTTAGTAGGATCCGGGGAGCTGTTTTTT.

The chain recombines TRBV9 with TRBJ2-3; 10 bases match TRBD2. This CDR3 contains 19 residues. From germline, CDR1 is SGDLS and CDR2 YYNGEE. J gave up 2 bases and V 2 bases, and 14 bases lay outside the gene matches. The CDR3 bases are TGTGCCAGCAGCGTTCAAGCGGGAGGGACGGCGGGTTACACAGATACGCAGTATTTT. It is translated as CASSVQAGGTAGYTDTQYF.

The V call is TRBV27, the J call TRBJ2-7; 11 bases are shared with TRBD2. The germline gives CDR1 MNHEY, CDR2 SMNVEV (reference sequence). This CDR3 is built from 15 residues. The V and J ends lost 6 bases and 3 bases, in that order; junction bases with no gene match: 7. This chain's CDR3 is CASSPGLAGLYEQYF. CDR3 in DNA: TGTGCCAGCAGCCCAGGACTAGCGGGCCTCTACGAGCAGTACTTC.

V and J are TRBV7-9 and TRBJ1-2, with D possibly being TRBD1 (6 bases). This CDR3 is built from 13 residues. Germline V gene data show CDR1 as SEHNR and CDR2 as FQNEAQ (reference sequence). V dropped 5 bases and J dropped 8 bases, with 15 bases sitting between them. CDR3 in DNA: TGTGCCAGCAGCCAAGGCCGAGGGGGAGGCTACACCTTC. This sequence encodes CASSQGRGGGYTF.

V is TRBV6-5 and J is TRBJ2-1; TRBD1 is a possible D gene (6 bases). The CDR3 has 13 amino acids. In germline, CDR1 is MNHEY, CDR2 SVGAGI. Trimming left V 10 bases short and J 2 bases short, with 12 bases between. CDR3 DNA: TGTGCCACATCAGGGGTTCCCTACAATGAGCAGTTCTTC. Translated: CATSGVPYNEQFF.

This clone was seen only once. Other DNA sequences in this specimen translate into the identical CDR3. The chain has TRBV18 and TRBJ1-6; TRBD1 might be the D (5 bases). The CDR3 spans 13 residues. Germline V gives CDR1 KGHSH, CDR2 LQKENI. Between the trimmed V and J ends, which lost 2 bases and 6 bases, there was a span of 5 bases. CDR3 DNA sequence: TGTGCCAGCTCACCAGGGACTAATTCACCCCTCCACTTT. Translation: CASSPGTNSPLHF.

The gene calls are TRBV2 and TRBJ2-1, with D tentatively TRBD2 (5 bases). Germline V gene sequence: CDR1 SNHLY, CDR2 FYNNEI. CDR3 size: 14 residues. V lost 7 bases to trimming and J lost 0 bases, with 10 bases between them. DNA for the CDR3: TGTGCCAGCATAGGAGGCGGCTCCTACAATGAGCAGTTCTTC. The encoded protein is CASIGGGSYNEQFF. Drawing the rest from reference TRBV2 and TRBJ2-1, the complete variable domain is EPEVTQTPSHQVTQMGQEVILRCVPISNHLYFYWYRQILGQKVEFLVSFYNNEISEKSEIFDDQFSVERPDGSNFTLKIRSTKLEDSAMYFCASIGGGSYNEQFFGPGTRLTVL.

This chain uses TRBV9 with TRBJ2-1; maybe TRBD1 (5 bases). The CDR3 has 14 residues. The V and J ends lost 0 bases and 6 bases respectively, with 10 bases between them. Looked up from germline, CDR1 is SGDLS and CDR2 is YYNGEE. The CDR3 loop is CASSVGWQGNEQFF. CDR3 bases: TGTGCCAGCAGCGTAGGATGGCAGGGCAATGAGCAGTTCTTC.

This clone was observed a handful of times. The rearrangement joins TRBV5-1 to TRBJ2-7, with 9 positions matching TRBD2. This CDR3 region has 15 residues. The trim removed 4 bases at V and 5 bases at J, leaving 10 bases unmatched. Germline CDR1 SGHRS, CDR2 YFSETQ. The CDR3 here is CASSLAGLANNEQYF. For the CDR3, the DNA is TGCGCCAGCAGCCTTGCGGGACTAGCCAACAACGAGCAGTACTTC.

V is TRBV2 and J is TRBJ1-5, with a tentative D call TRBD1 (5 bases). The V gene's germline CDR1 is SNHLY and CDR2 FYNNEI. The length of the CDR3 is 13 residues. Trimming removed 4 bases from V and 8 bases from J, with 12 bases in between. The CDR3 coding sequence is TGTGCCAGCAGTGTTTGGGGGAAGGAGCCCCAGCATTTT. Protein sequence: CASSVWGKEPQHF.

In regard to this clone: The germline gene is not matched at one end of the junction; a read error may be the cause. V usage is TRBV5-4 and J usage is TRBJ1-2; 7 nucleotides agree with TRBD1. The CDR3 runs to 16 residues. Germline V gene data show CDR1 as SGHNT and CDR2 as YYREEE (reference sequence). The CDR3 nucleotides read TGTGCCAGAAGCTTCAGGGGGGGACTGCTTAACTATGGCTACACCTTC. Amino acid sequence: CARSFRGGLLNYGYTF.

V gene TRBV5-6 combines with J gene TRBJ1-2; tentative D call: TRBD1 (6 bases). Trimming pared 5 bases from V and 4 bases from J, leaving 18 bases between. Germline V gives CDR1 SGHDT, CDR2 YYEEEE. The CDR3 has 15 amino acids. The CDR3 sequence is CASRIKRGTPYGYTF. The CDR3 DNA is TGTGCCAGCAGAATTAAGAGGGGGACTCCCTATGGCTACACCTTC.